These 17 T cell receptor beta chains came from one sample sequenced in a study of blood T cell repertoires in COVID-19. Produced via immunoSEQ multiplex PCR; TCRdb's table is partial and in-frame only. The repertoire holds 200,000 to 250,000 clones, with about 88% as singletons. Sequenced material: peripheral blood. The receptors were sampled from a man in his forties or fifties with active or convalescent COVID-19.

The rearrangement links TRBV7-3 to TRBJ2-5, with a weak D call TRBD1 (6 bases). Trimming cost V 3 bases and J 4 bases, with 9 bases left between them. The germline V gene has CDR1 SGHTA and CDR2 FQGTGA. The CDR3 is 13 amino acids. CDR3 coding DNA: TGTGCCAGCAGCTTCACAGGGAGAGAGACCCAGTACTTC. It yields the protein CASSFTGRETQYF.

This clone has just a few counts. The chain combines TRBV6-5 with TRBJ1-5, with a weak D call TRBD1 (5 bases). Germline loops: CDR1 MNHEY, CDR2 SVGAGI. The V end was cut by 4 bases, the J end by 4 bases, with 11 bases between. The CDR3 contains 14 residues. This CDR3 reads CASSSGTLNQPQHF. The DNA for the CDR3 is TGTGCCAGCAGTTCCGGGACTCTGAATCAGCCCCAGCATTTT.

On this clone itself: At one boundary the junction diverges from the germline segment, which might be a read error. The chain carries TRBV28 and TRBJ1-4; possibly TRBD1 for D (6 bases). Germline CDR1 and CDR2: MDHEN and SYDVKM. This CDR3 is 12 amino acids long. The CDR3 loop is CASSSWTASGGF. The CDR3 DNA reads TGTGCCAGCAGTTCCTGGACAGCCTCAGGAGGCTTT. Full variable domain (outside the CDR3, taken from reference TRBV28 and TRBJ1-4): DVKVTQSSRYLVKRTGEKVFLECVQDMDHENMFWYRQDPGLGLRLIYFSYDVKMKEKGDIPEGYSVSREKKERFSLILESASTNQTSMYLCASSSWTASGGFGSGTQLSVL.

V is TRBV5-4 and J is TRBJ1-2; D is ambiguous. Between the trimmed V and J ends, which lost 5 bases and 2 bases, there was a span of 7 bases. CDR1 is SGHNT and CDR2 is YYREEE in the germline V gene (reference sequence). The CDR3 has 12 residues. The CDR3 reads CASSNMNYGYTF. CDR3 coding DNA: TGTGCCAGCAGTAACATGAACTATGGCTACACCTTC.

In this sample, this clone turned up once. This sequence joins TRBV19 and TRBJ1-5, with D hard to call. Trimming left V 2 bases short and J 7 bases short, with 12 bases between. The CDR3 covers 14 residues. Germline loops: CDR1 LNHDA, CDR2 SQIVND (reference sequence). Here the CDR3 DNA reads TGTGCCAGTAGTATATCGGGTTTTGAGCAGCCCCAGCATTTT. It specifies CASSISGFEQPQHF.

V usage is TRBV28 and J usage is TRBJ1-1; D possibly corresponds to TRBD1 (6 bases). Germline V gives CDR1 MDHEN, CDR2 SYDVKM. V lost 3 bases, J lost 2 bases, and 10 bases lay in between. This CDR3 spans 14 amino acids. The CDR3 DNA sequence: TGTGCCAGCAGTTTTTACAGGGTCAACACTGAAGCTTTCTTT. Its translation is CASSFYRVNTEAFF.

The genes are TRBV12-3 or TRBV12-4 and TRBJ2-1; D may be TRBD2 (6 bases). V lost 2 bases, J lost 7 bases, and 9 bases lay in between. The CDR3 runs to 13 residues. CDR3 residues: CASSLSGGNEQFF. The CDR3 bases are TGTGCCAGCAGTTTAAGTGGGGGGAATGAGCAGTTCTTC.

V usage is TRBV9 and J usage is TRBJ2-2; D possibly corresponds to TRBD1 (6 bases). Germline V gene lookup returns CDR1 SGDLS and CDR2 YYNGEE. The ends were cut back, 2 bases at V and 6 bases at J, with 11 bases in the middle. This CDR3 has 14 amino acids. The CDR3 spells CASSVVAGAGELFF. Written as DNA, the CDR3 is TGTGCCAGCAGCGTGGTCGCAGGGGCCGGGGAGCTGTTTTTT.

On this clone itself: Additional DNA sequences in this sample encode the identical CDR3. The chain has TRBV27 and TRBJ2-7; 7 bases agree with TRBD1. The CDR3 has 13 residues. Trimming cost V 2 bases and J 2 bases; bases outside gene matches: 0. CDR1 is MNHEY, CDR2 SMNVEV, per germline (reference sequence). The CDR3 DNA reads as TGTGCCAGCAGTTTAGGGACAGCCTACGAGCAGTACTTC. Translation gives CASSLGTAYEQYF.

The genes are TRBV6-5 and TRBJ2-1; the D gene is possibly TRBD1 (7 bases). The germline V and J ends were trimmed by 2 bases and 5 bases, with 13 bases remaining between them. Germline CDR1 reads MNHEY; CDR2 reads SVGAGI. The CDR3 is made up of 15 amino acids. CDR3 sequence (DNA): TGTGCCAGCAGTTACGGGAGGACAGGCCACAATGAGCAGTTCTTC. Translation: CASSYGRTGHNEQFF.

The chain links TRBV9 to TRBJ2-2; D possibly corresponds to TRBD1 (6 bases). V was pared by 2 bases and J by 3 bases, with 8 bases between. The CDR3 is made up of 14 amino acids. From germline, CDR1 is SGDLS and CDR2 YYNGEE. Written as DNA, the CDR3 is TGTGCCAGCAGCGTCCAGGGGTACACCGGGGAGCTGTTTTTT. As protein: CASSVQGYTGELFF.

The CDR3 region is CASSWGTSTEAFF. The CDR3 DNA is TGTGCCAGCAGTTGGGGGACAAGCACTGAAGCTTTCTTT. The chain combines TRBV6-5 with TRBJ1-1; weak D call: TRBD1 (6 bases). The length of the CDR3 is 13 residues. The germline gives CDR1 MNHEY, CDR2 SVGAGI. The V end lost 4 bases, the J end lost 4 bases, and 10 bases lay between the germline ends.

This chain uses TRBV5-4 with TRBJ1-1; D gene ambiguous. In germline, CDR1 is SGHNT, CDR2 YYREEE (reference sequence). The CDR3 totals 12 residues. V was pared by 3 bases and J by 6 bases, with 9 bases between. The CDR3 coding sequence is TGTGCCAGCAGCTGGAGACGTGCTGAAGCTTTCTTT. It translates to CASSWRRAEAFF.

The rearrangement links TRBV3-1 (or the pseudogene TRBV3-2) to TRBJ1-2; a possible D gene is TRBD1 (5 bases). There are 16 residues in the CDR3. V gave up 1 base and J gave up 4 bases, with 16 bases separating them. CDR1 is LGHDT, CDR2 YNNKEL, per germline (reference sequence). The CDR3 DNA reads TGTGCCAGCAGCCAAGCCCGTCGTTATGACAGCTATGGCTACACCTTC. This sequence encodes CASSQARRYDSYGYTF.

This chain uses TRBV18 with TRBJ1-1; weak D call: TRBD1 (5 bases). With 2 bases removed from V and 0 bases from J, the gap between germline ends came to 10 bases. Per germline, CDR1 KGHSH and CDR2 LQKENI. There are 15 residues in the CDR3. This CDR3 reads CASSPRQTLNTEAFF. CDR3 coding DNA: TGTGCCAGCTCACCAAGACAGACGCTGAACACTGAAGCTTTCTTT.

V usage is TRBV3-1 (or the pseudogene TRBV3-2) and J usage is TRBJ2-3, with unresolved D. The CDR3 sequence is 12 residues long. Germline V gene sequence: CDR1 LGHDT, CDR2 YNNKEL (reference sequence). Trimming pared 10 bases from V and 5 bases from J, leaving 13 bases between. Here the CDR3 reads CATSNSGDTQYF. For the CDR3, the DNA is TGTGCCACAAGCAATTCGGGAGATACGCAGTATTTT.

The V and J genes are TRBV5-1 and TRBJ2-3, with D perhaps TRBD2 (5 bases). The CDR3 has 18 amino acids. Per the germline V gene, CDR1 is SGHRS and CDR2 is YFSETQ. V gave up 4 bases and J gave up 0 bases, with 21 bases separating them. CDR3 residues: CASSPSRRPTPSTDTQYF. The CDR3 DNA is TGCGCCAGCAGCCCCTCGAGGAGGCCCACCCCTAGCACAGATACGCAGTATTTT.